This T cell receptor (beta chain) was recovered during a study of blood T cell repertoires in COVID-19. Per the germline V gene, CDR1 is SGHNT and CDR2 is YYREEE (reference sequence). Trimming cost V 0 bases and J 5 bases, with 11 bases left between them. There are 14 residues in the CDR3. Some clones are missing from TCRdb's copy, which holds only in-frame ones; the method was immunoSEQ multiplex PCR. The table records roughly 70,000 clones, roughly 85% of them present only once. This sequence originates from a woman of 80 years or more with acute or convalescent COVID-19. The sequenced sample was peripheral blood. The chain is built from TRBV5-4 and TRBJ1-2; no definite D call. As DNA, the CDR3 is TGTGCCAGCAGCTTGGGGGGTTCGGGGTATGGCTACACCTTC. Its translation: CASSLGGSGYGYTF.